One and the same sample provided the 11 T cell receptor beta chains below, sequenced in a study of T cells after yellow fever vaccination. TCRdb passed the 5' RACE reads through MiXCR, listing each CDR3 protein once. The sample has around 67,000 distinct CDR3 sequences; more than 5.5% are singletons. The input for sequencing was CD8+ T cells sorted from PBMCs, taken 4 to 5 days after the first yellow fever vaccination. The source is a man younger than 35 who received the YFV17D yellow fever vaccine.

This clonotype was counted ten times or more. The J gene is TRBJ2-2, the V gene TRBV29-1; no reliable D call. This CDR3 comprises 12 residues. V was pared by 5 bases and J by 6 bases, with 10 bases between. Germline CDR1 SQVTM, CDR2 ANQGSEA. CDR3 bases: TGCAGCGTTATTGGTTTAGCCGGGGAGCTGTTTTTT. Protein: CSVIGLAGELFF.

This chain uses TRBV13 with TRBJ1-1; the match to TRBD1 covers 9 bases. V was pared by 0 bases and J by 4 bases, with 3 bases of the junction left unmatched. The CDR3 totals 15 residues. Germline V lookup: CDR1 PRHDT, CDR2 FYEKMQ (reference sequence). This CDR3 is CASSLGTGGFTEAFF. In nucleotides, the CDR3 is TGTGCCAGCAGCTTAGGGACAGGGGGTTTCACTGAAGCTTTCTTT.

The chain carries TRBV9 and TRBJ1-1; 7 nucleotides agree with TRBD1. The CDR3 is 13 amino acids. Germline CDR1 and CDR2: SGDLS and YYNGEE. The trim removed 5 bases at V and 5 bases at J, leaving 6 bases unmatched. As DNA, the CDR3 is TGTGCCAGCAGTCTAGGGGGCGAGACTGAAGCTTTCTTT. Translating it yields CASSLGGETEAFF.

This clonotype was observed many times. V is TRBV5-1 and J is TRBJ1-2; D is unclear. Germline lookup yields CDR1 SGHRS and CDR2 YFSETQ. The V and J ends lost 10 bases and 0 bases respectively, with 10 bases between them. The CDR3 runs 12 residues. CDR3 sequence (DNA): TGCGCCTGGTACACATCTAACTATGGCTACACCTTC. Translated: CAWYTSNYGYTF.

The chain carries TRBV7-3 and TRBJ1-2, with D maybe TRBD1 (5 bases). From germline, CDR1 is SGHTA and CDR2 FQGTGA. CDR3 length equals 16 residues. Trimming removed 1 base from V and 10 bases from J, with 22 bases in between. CDR3 nucleotides: TGTGCCAGCAGCTTAAAAAGCTTCAGGGCCCGAAAGGACTACACCTTC. The encoded protein is CASSLKSFRARKDYTF. The full variable domain, completed using reference TRBV7-3 and TRBJ1-2, is GAGVSQTPSNKVTEKGKYVELRCDPISGHTALYWYRQSLGQGPEFLIYFQGTGAADDSGLPNDRFFAVRPEGSVSTLKIQRTERGDSAVYLCASSLKSFRARKDYTFGSGTRLTVV.

The chain recombines TRBV12-3 or TRBV12-4 with TRBJ2-5, with a tentative D call TRBD1 (6 bases). This CDR3 contains 14 residues. Trimming removed 5 bases at V and 4 bases at J, with 14 bases between. The CDR3 nucleotides are TGTGCCAGCAGTGCCCCAGGGGTAGGAGAGACCCAGTACTTC. Amino acids: CASSAPGVGETQYF.

In this sample, this clonotype turned up many times. This chain connects TRBV7-8 to TRBJ1-1; tentatively, D is TRBD1 (6 bases). With 5 bases removed from V and 2 bases from J, the gap between germline ends came to 15 bases. Germline loops: CDR1 SGHVS, CDR2 FQNEAQ. The CDR3 length is 15 residues. CDR3 bases: TGTGCCAGCAGCACCTCGACAGGATTCAACACTGAAGCTTTCTTT. Amino acid sequence: CASSTSTGFNTEAFF.

The J gene is TRBJ2-5, the V gene TRBV29-1, with unresolved D. V lost 4 bases to trimming and J lost 4 bases, with 13 bases between them. CDR1 and CDR2 from the germline V gene are SQVTM and ANQGSEA. The CDR3 is made up of 13 amino acids. CDR3 nucleotide sequence: TGCAGCGTTGCTCAATCGGCAGGAGAGACCCAGTACTTC. Translated, it gives CSVAQSAGETQYF.

In its sample, this clonotype was seen many times. The rearrangement joins TRBV7-9 to TRBJ2-5; D is tentatively TRBD1 or TRBD2 (5 bases each). Trimming pared 5 bases from V and 4 bases from J, leaving 14 bases between. This CDR3 has 14 residues. CDR1 is SEHNR, CDR2 FQNEAQ, per germline (reference sequence). CDR3 nucleotides: TGTGCCAGCAGCAAATTACCGGGACCAGAGACCCAGTACTTC. This encodes CASSKLPGPETQYF.

This clonotype was detected many times. The J gene is TRBJ2-5, the V gene TRBV21-1; the listed D gene, TRBD1, was not tested against the DNA. TRBV21-1 is flagged as a pseudogene. This CDR3 spans 14 amino acids. The CDR3 DNA is TGTGCCAGCAGCCCCCCAAAGTACCAAGAGACCCAGTACTTC. Translated, it gives CASSPPKYQETQYF.

The table lists this clonotype with many counts. V gene TRBV7-9 combines with J gene TRBJ2-3; possible D gene TRBD2, 6 bases. Germline loops: CDR1 SEHNR, CDR2 FQNEAQ (reference sequence). The V gene lost 1 base and the J gene lost 2 bases, with 7 bases spanning the gap. This CDR3 has 14 residues. The CDR3 nucleotides read TGTGCCAGCAGCTTAGGGCGGGACACAGATACGCAGTATTTT. Translating gives CASSLGRDTDTQYF. The whole variable domain, filled in from reference TRBV7-9 and TRBJ2-3, reads DTGVSQNPRHKITKRGQNVTFRCDPISEHNRLYWYRQTLGQGPEFLTYFQNEAQLEKSRLLSDRFSAERPKGSFSTLEIQRTEQGDSAMYLCASSLGRDTDTQYFGPGTRLTVL.